These 12 T cell receptor beta chains came from one sample sequenced in a study of cytomegalovirus exposure and HLA in healthy donors. Libraries were prepared by immunoSEQ multiplex PCR; TCRdb keeps only in-frame clonotypes and omits some of them. The table has under 400,000 clones, 86% seen once. The source material was PBMCs. These receptor sequences come from a woman in her late teens or twenties in good health and CMV-seronegative.

This clone came up once. The chain carries TRBV6-4 and TRBJ2-7, with D unclear. Germline CDR1 and CDR2: MRHNA and SNTAGT. V lost 6 bases, J lost 3 bases, and 9 bases lay in between. This CDR3 comprises 12 residues. The CDR3 DNA reads as TGTGCCAGCAGGCAGACTTACTACGAGCAGTACTTC. Protein: CASRQTYYEQYF.

The genes are TRBV7-9 and TRBJ2-1; no clear D. Germline-derived CDR1 and CDR2 are SEHNR and FQNEAQ (reference sequence). This CDR3 is built from 14 residues. V was shortened by 3 bases and J by 10 bases, with 16 bases between the two germline ends. The CDR3 spells CASSLSSTSVEQFF. For the CDR3, the DNA is TGTGCCAGCAGCTTGTCCTCAACCTCGGTGGAGCAGTTCTTC.

This rearrangement joins TRBV1 to TRBJ2-3; the listed D gene, TRBD2, was not tested against the DNA. TRBV1 is a known pseudogene. This CDR3 region has 17 residues. The CDR3 DNA reads TGCACCAGCAGCCAAGATCGGGAGCGGGGATACACAGATACGCAGTATTTT. Protein product: CTSSQDRERGYTDTQYF.

The gene calls are TRBV7-9 and TRBJ2-5; 9 nucleotides align to TRBD2. Germline assignment: CDR1 SEHNR and CDR2 FQNEAQ (reference sequence). This CDR3 is built from 14 residues. J lost 6 bases, V lost 3 bases, and 5 bases had no gene match. Here the CDR3 DNA reads TGTGCCAGCAGCTTGGTAGCGGGAGCTAAGACCCAGTACTTC. Its protein product is CASSLVAGAKTQYF.

The chain joins TRBV27 to TRBJ2-7, with 8 bases matching TRBD1. The germline V gene has CDR1 MNHEY and CDR2 SMNVEV (reference sequence). This CDR3 is built from 14 residues. Losses at the gene ends were 9 bases for V and 4 bases for J; bases not matched to a gene: 11. CDR3 coding DNA: TGTGCCAGGGAAGTCGGGACAGGACCTTACGAGCAGTACTTC. It encodes CAREVGTGPYEQYF.

The rearrangement links TRBV6-7 to TRBJ2-1, with 8 bases aligning to TRBD1. TRBV6-7 is flagged as an ORF with uncertain function. The J segment lost 3 bases and the V segment lost 4 bases, leaving 5 bases of the junction unmatched. The CDR3 runs 15 residues. The CDR3 coding sequence is TGTGCCAGCAGTTCCAGGACAGGGATCTACAATGAGCAGTTCTTC. This gives the protein CASSSRTGIYNEQFF.

The chain uses TRBV27 and TRBJ2-7; D is possibly TRBD2 (7 bases). The ends were cut back, 9 bases at V and 6 bases at J, with 12 bases in the middle. Germline-derived CDR1 and CDR2 are MNHEY and SMNVEV (reference sequence). The CDR3 length is 11 residues. The CDR3 sequence is CASRGGLEQYF. CDR3 nucleotide sequence: TGTGCCAGTCGCGGGGGCCTCGAGCAGTACTTC.

V and J are TRBV7-9 and TRBJ1-2; D possibly corresponds to TRBD1 (5 bases). The CDR3 length is 14 residues. CDR1 SEHNR and CDR2 FQNEAQ come from the germline V gene (reference sequence). V was clipped by 1 base and J by 5 bases, with 11 bases between them. The CDR3 is CASSLEIDRYGYTF. The CDR3 DNA reads as TGTGCCAGCAGCTTAGAAATCGACAGATATGGCTACACCTTC. Full variable domain (outside the CDR3, taken from reference TRBV7-9 and TRBJ1-2): DTGVSQNPRHKITKRGQNVTFRCDPISEHNRLYWYRQTLGQGPEFLTYFQNEAQLEKSRLLSDRFSAERPKGSFSTLEIQRTEQGDSAMYLCASSLEIDRYGYTFGSGTRLTVV.

V gene TRBV29-1 combines with J gene TRBJ2-3; 11 bases map to TRBD2. The CDR3 totals 17 residues. The V gene end was trimmed by 3 bases and the J gene end by 2 bases; junction bases not matched to a gene: 10. Looked up from germline, CDR1 is SQVTM and CDR2 is ANQGSEA. CDR3 residues: CSVDTLVAGGITDTQYF. In DNA, the CDR3 is TGCAGCGTTGATACCCTCGTAGCGGGGGGGATCACAGATACGCAGTATTTT.

The rearrangement links TRBV28 to TRBJ2-1; a possible D gene is TRBD1 (5 bases). CDR1 is MDHEN, CDR2 SYDVKM, per germline. The germline V and J ends were trimmed by 3 bases and 8 bases, with 14 bases remaining between them. The CDR3 is made up of 14 amino acids. The CDR3 reads CASSLIQGSHEQFF. The CDR3 DNA follows: TGTGCCAGCAGTTTGATTCAGGGTTCGCATGAGCAGTTCTTC.

The chain couples TRBV25-1 to TRBJ2-7; 8 bases agree with TRBD1. This CDR3 contains 15 residues. V dropped 4 bases and J dropped 2; count of bases not matched to a gene: 7. The germline gives CDR1 MGHDK, CDR2 SYGVNS. The CDR3 nucleotides are TGTGCCAGCAGTGGCGACAGGGGAATGCCCTACGAGCAGTACTTC. Its translation: CASSGDRGMPYEQYF.

This rearrangement joins TRBV2 to TRBJ1-6, with D possibly TRBD1 on 5 matching bases. This CDR3 is 15 amino acids long. Per the germline V gene, CDR1 is SNHLY and CDR2 is FYNNEI. V dropped 6 bases and J dropped 14 bases, with 23 bases sitting between them. The CDR3 region is CASRPLGASDKTLHF. CDR3 DNA: TGTGCCAGCAGACCTCTAGGGGCGAGTGACAAAACCCTCCACTTT.